This T cell receptor beta chain was sequenced in a study of blood T cell repertoires in COVID-19. Study background: T cells, B-cell-depleted T cells, or PBMCs provided the cDNA or gDNA that served as material.

J was trimmed by 5 bases and V by 3 bases; bases with no gene match: 24. The length of the CDR3 is 20 residues. From germline, CDR1 is LGHDT and CDR2 YNNKEL (reference sequence). As originally analysed: Estimation of nucleated cell counts relied on the amplification of reference gene primers. The repertoire was sequenced with immunoSEQ multiplex PCR; TCRdb's copy has only in-frame clones and lacks some. V, J and clone size are those of that table, while D and trimming were read from the DNA. The data contain fewer than 150,000 clones, 85% to 90% of them singletons. This receptor was obtained from a man between 45 and 60 years old with active or convalescent COVID-19. This chain connects TRBV3-1 (or the pseudogene TRBV3-2) to TRBJ2-7; 8 nucleotides agree with TRBD2. Sequenced: peripheral blood. The chain's CDR3 is CASSQERPGLEFTGAHEQYF. The CDR3 DNA is TGTGCCAGCAGCCAGGAGAGACCGGGACTAGAGTTCACTGGAGCCCACGAGCAGTACTTC.